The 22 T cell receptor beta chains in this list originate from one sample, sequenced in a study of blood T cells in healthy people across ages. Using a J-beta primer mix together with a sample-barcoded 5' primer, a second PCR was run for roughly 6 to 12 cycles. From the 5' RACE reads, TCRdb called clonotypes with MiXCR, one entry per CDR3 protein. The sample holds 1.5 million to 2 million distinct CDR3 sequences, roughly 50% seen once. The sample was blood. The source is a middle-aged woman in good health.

The CDR3 nucleotides read TGTGCCAGCAGTTACAAGGGGTTATACGAGCAGTACTTC. Its protein product is CASSYKGLYEQYF. The rearrangement uses TRBV6-2 or TRBV6-3 and TRBJ2-7; TRBD1 might be the D (5 bases). The germline V and J ends were trimmed by 2 bases and 4 bases, with 9 bases remaining between them. Germline assignment: CDR1 MNHEY and CDR2 SVGEGT. CDR3 size: 13 residues.

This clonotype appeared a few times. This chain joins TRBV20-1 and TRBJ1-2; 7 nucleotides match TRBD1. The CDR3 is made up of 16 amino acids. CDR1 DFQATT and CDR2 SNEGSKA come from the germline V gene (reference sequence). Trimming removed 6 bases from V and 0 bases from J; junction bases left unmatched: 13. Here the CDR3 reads CSADTGAGLANYGYTF. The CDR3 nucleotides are TGCAGTGCGGACACAGGGGCCGGATTAGCTAACTATGGCTACACCTTC.

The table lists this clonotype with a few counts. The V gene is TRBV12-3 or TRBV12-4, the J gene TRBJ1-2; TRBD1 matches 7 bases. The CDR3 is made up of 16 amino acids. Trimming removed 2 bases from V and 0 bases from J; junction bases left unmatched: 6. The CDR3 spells CASSLTPTGTNYGYTF. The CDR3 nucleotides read TGTGCCAGCAGTTTAACTCCGACAGGGACTAACTATGGCTACACCTTC.

CDR3 amino acids: CASSLVHHSGDTQYF. The CDR3 region has the DNA TGTGCCAGCAGCTTAGTTCACCATTCCGGGGATACGCAGTATTTT. The gene calls are TRBV7-2 and TRBJ2-3; no clear D gene. V dropped 1 base and J dropped 6 bases, with 14 bases sitting between them. CDR1 and CDR2 (germline): SGHTA, FQGNSA. CDR3 length equals 15 residues.

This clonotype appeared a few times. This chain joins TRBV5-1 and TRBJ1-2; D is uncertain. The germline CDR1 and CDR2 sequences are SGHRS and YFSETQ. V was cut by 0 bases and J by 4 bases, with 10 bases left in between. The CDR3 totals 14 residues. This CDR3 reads CASSLDPAGYGYTF. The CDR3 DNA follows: TGCGCCAGCAGCTTGGATCCGGCTGGCTATGGCTACACCTTC.

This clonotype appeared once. CDR3 region: CASSPLRTEGYGYTF. For the CDR3, the DNA is TGTGCCAGCAGCCCCCTTCGGACAGAAGGCTATGGCTACACCTTC. The gene calls are TRBV7-2 and TRBJ1-2, with TRBD1 as a possible D gene (6 bases). The germline V and J ends were trimmed by 5 bases and 4 bases, with 17 bases remaining between them. Germline V gives CDR1 SGHTA, CDR2 FQGNSA. The CDR3 is 15 amino acids.

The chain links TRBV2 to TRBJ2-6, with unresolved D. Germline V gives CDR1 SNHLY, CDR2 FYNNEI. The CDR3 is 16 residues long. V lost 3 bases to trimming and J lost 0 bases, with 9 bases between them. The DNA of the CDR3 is TGTGCCAGCAGTGAGGCTGACTTCTCTGGGGCCAACGTCCTGACTTTC. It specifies CASSEADFSGANVLTF.

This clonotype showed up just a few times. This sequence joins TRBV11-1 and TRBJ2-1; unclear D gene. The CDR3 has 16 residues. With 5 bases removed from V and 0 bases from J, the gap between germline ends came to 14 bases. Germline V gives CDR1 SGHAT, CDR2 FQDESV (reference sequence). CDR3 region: CASSKNRMSSYNEQFF. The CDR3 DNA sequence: TGTGCCAGCAGCAAAAACAGAATGAGCTCCTACAATGAGCAGTTCTTC.

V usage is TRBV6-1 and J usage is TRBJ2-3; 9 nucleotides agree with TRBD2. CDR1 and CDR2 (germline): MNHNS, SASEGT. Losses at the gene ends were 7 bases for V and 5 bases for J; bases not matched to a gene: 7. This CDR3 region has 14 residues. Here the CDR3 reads CASIRTSVGDTQYF. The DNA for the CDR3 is TGTGCCAGCATTAGGACTAGCGTTGGAGATACGCAGTATTTT.

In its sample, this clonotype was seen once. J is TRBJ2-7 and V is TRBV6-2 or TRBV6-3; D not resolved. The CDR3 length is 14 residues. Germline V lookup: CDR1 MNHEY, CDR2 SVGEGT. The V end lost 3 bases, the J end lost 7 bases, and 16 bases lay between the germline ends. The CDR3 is CASSYVKDLGEQYF. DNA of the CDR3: TGTGCCAGCAGTTATGTTAAGGATTTGGGTGAGCAGTACTTC.

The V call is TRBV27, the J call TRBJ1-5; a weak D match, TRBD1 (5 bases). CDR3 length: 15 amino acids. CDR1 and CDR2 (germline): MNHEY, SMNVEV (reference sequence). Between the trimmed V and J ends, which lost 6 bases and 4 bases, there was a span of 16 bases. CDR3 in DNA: TGTGCCAGCAGCCGCGGGGGGGTTTTGAATCAGCCCCAGCATTTT. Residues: CASSRGGVLNQPQHF.

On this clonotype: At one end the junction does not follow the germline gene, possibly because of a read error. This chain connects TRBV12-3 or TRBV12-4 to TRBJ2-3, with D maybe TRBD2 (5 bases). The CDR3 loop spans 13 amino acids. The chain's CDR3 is CTSTRKGTDTQYF. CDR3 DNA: TGTACCAGCACTAGAAAAGGGACAGATACGCAGTATTTT.

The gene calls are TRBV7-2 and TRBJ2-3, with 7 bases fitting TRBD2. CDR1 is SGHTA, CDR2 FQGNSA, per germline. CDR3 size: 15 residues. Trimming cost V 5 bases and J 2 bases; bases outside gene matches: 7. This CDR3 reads CASSPRDYFTDTQYF. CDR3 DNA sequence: TGTGCCAGCAGCCCAAGGGACTATTTCACAGATACGCAGTATTTT.

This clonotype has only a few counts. CDR3: CASNRANYGYTF. The CDR3 coding sequence is TGTGCCAGCAACAGGGCAAACTATGGCTACACCTTC. The chain combines TRBV7-9 with TRBJ1-2, with D maybe TRBD1 (6 bases). Germline V gene sequence: CDR1 SEHNR, CDR2 FQNEAQ (reference sequence). Trimming left V 7 bases short and J 2 bases short, with 8 bases between. CDR3 size: 12 residues.

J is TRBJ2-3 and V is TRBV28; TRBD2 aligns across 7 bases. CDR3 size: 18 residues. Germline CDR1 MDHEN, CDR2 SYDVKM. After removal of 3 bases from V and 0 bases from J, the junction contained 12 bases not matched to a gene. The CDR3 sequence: CASSFVMGLSSSTDTQYF. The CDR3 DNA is TGTGCCAGCAGTTTTGTAATGGGACTATCGTCTAGCACAGATACGCAGTATTTT. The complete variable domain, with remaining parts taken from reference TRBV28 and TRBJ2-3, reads DVKVTQSSRYLVKRTGEKVFLECVQDMDHENMFWYRQDPGLGLRLIYFSYDVKMKEKGDIPEGYSVSREKKERFSLILESASTNQTSMYLCASSFVMGLSSSTDTQYFGPGTRLTVL.

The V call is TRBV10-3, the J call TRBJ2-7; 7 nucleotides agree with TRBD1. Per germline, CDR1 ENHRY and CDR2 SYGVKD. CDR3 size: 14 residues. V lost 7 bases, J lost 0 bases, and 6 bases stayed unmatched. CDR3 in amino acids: CAITSGTVSYEQYF. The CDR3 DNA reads TGTGCCATCACTTCCGGGACAGTCTCCTACGAGCAGTACTTC.

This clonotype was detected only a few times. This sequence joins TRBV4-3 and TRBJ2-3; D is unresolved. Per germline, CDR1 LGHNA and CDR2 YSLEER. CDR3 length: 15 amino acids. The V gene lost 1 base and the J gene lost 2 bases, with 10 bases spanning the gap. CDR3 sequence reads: CASSQGWVVTDTQYF. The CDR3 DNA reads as TGCGCCAGCAGCCAAGGCTGGGTAGTCACAGATACGCAGTATTTT.

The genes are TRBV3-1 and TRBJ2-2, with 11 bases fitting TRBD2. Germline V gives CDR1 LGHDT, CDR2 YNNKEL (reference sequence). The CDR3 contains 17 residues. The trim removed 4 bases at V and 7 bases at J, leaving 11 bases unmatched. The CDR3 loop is CASSRLAGGNSDGELFF. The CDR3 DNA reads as TGTGCCAGCAGCCGGCTAGCGGGGGGCAATTCGGACGGGGAGCTGTTTTTT.

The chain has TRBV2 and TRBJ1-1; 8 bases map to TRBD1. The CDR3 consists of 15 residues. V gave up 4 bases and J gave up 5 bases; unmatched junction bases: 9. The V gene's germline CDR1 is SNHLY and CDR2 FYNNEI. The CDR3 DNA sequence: TGTGCCAGCAGTGGAGGCAGGGGGCAGGGAACTGAAGCTTTCTTT. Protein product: CASSGGRGQGTEAFF. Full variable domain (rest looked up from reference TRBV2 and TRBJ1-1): EPEVTQTPSHQVTQMGQEVILRCVPISNHLYFYWYRQILGQKVEFLVSFYNNEISEKSEIFDDQFSVERPDGSNFTLKIRSTKLEDSAMYFCASSGGRGQGTEAFFGQGTRLTVV.

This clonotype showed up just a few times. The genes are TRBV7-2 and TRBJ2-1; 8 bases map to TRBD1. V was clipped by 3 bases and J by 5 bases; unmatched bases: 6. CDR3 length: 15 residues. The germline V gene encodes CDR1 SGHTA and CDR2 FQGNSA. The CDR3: CASSFVRGLDNEQFF. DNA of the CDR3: TGTGCCAGCAGCTTCGTCAGGGGGCTCGACAATGAGCAGTTCTTC.

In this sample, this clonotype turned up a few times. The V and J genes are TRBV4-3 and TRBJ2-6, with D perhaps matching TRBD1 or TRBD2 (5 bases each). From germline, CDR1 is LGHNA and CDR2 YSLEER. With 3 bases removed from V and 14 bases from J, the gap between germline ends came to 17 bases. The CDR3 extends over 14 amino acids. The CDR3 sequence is CASSHDRDASFLTF. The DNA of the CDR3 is TGCGCCAGCAGCCACGACCGGGACGCCAGCTTCCTGACTTTC.

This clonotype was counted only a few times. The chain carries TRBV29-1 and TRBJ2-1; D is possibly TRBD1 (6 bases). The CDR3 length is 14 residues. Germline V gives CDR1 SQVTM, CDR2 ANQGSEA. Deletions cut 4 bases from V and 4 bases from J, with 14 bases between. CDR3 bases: TGCAGCGTTGTAAGGATGGACAGTTACAATGAGCAGTTCTTC. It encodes CSVVRMDSYNEQFF.